The subject of this entry is one TCR beta chain. Its binding antigen is unknown. No much larger clone is present one base from it, and per-base qualities are unavailable. The data were obtained in a study of blood T cell repertoires in COVID-19 (dated by TCRdb to the early 2020s). About the investigation overall: Samples from collaborators originated in the United States, Italy and Spain and spanned both the acute and convalescent phases of COVID-19. The prospective study material was composed of cDNA or gDNA derived from T cells, B-cell-depleted T cells, or PBMCs. Deeply sampled blood TCRbeta repertoires from subjects exposed to, actively infected with, or recovered from COVID-19 were included in the dataset. The repertoires were made available in a free public database intended to serve as a resource for research on the immune response to SARS-CoV-2. Samples were obtained from the ongoing ImmuneRACE study (first 160 participants) and from about 1,300 subjects provided by 6 global collaborators. Sample metadata almost always included a de-identified subject ID, COVID-19 status, age in years and sex. HLA class I and class II types, where available, came from metadata supplied by the sample provider rather than from assay-based typing.

Broad study findings and their caveats: Clinical and demographic metadata were provided uncurated, with the amount varying by source and participant.

Each collaborating institution followed its own protocols to collect whole blood in K2EDTA tubes. For TCRbeta analysis, collaborator samples were shipped as frozen whole blood, as isolated PBMCs, or as DNA extracted from either sample type. The immunoSEQ Assay, a bias-controlled multiplex PCR, was used to amplify TCRbeta CDR3 regions from genomic DNA. In the authors' own workflow: Within the assay, amplification of reference gene primers was used to estimate how many nucleated cells each sample contained. To quantify the absolute abundance of each unique TCRbeta CDR3 rearrangement, sequence reads were collapsed and filtered. For each sample, productive Simpson clonality was calculated as the square root of Simpson's diversity index over productive rearrangements. The table comes from immuneACCESS by way of TCRdb, which keeps in-frame sequences with V and J called. Part of the clones is missing from these tables; in studies checked, under half for an unresolved V gene and the rest for unknown reasons. V and J calls and clone size are given by that table; D and trimming were obtained from the DNA. This sample has approximately 150,000 clones in its table, and over 60% of those were observed once. About 15% of the sample goes to the ten largest clones.

The material sequenced was peripheral blood. This clonotype originated in a man between 45 and 60 years old with acute or convalescent COVID-19.

The DNA sequence is TGTGCCAGCAGCAAGGGGACTAGCGGGGGGGCCACAGATACGCAGTATTTT. This is translated as CASSKGTSGGATDTQYF. The chain couples TRBV21-1 to TRBJ2-3; no check of the table's D call, TRBD2, against the DNA was made. TRBV21-1 is recorded as a pseudogene. From its cysteine to its phenylalanine, the CDR3 spans 17 amino acids. The only DNA kept is the CDR3, 51 bases in frame from the first base.